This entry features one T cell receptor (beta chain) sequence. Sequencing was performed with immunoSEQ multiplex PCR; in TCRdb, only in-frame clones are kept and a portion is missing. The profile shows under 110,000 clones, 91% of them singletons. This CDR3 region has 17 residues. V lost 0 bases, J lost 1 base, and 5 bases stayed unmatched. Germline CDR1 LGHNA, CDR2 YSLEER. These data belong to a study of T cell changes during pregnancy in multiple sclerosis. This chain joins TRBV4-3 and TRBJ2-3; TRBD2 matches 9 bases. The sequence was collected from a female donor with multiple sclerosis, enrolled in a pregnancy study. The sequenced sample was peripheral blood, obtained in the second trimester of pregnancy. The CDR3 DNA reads TGCGCCAGCAGCCAAGATGCGCCTAGCGGGGGCACAGATACGCAGTATTTT. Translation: CASSQDAPSGGTDTQYF.